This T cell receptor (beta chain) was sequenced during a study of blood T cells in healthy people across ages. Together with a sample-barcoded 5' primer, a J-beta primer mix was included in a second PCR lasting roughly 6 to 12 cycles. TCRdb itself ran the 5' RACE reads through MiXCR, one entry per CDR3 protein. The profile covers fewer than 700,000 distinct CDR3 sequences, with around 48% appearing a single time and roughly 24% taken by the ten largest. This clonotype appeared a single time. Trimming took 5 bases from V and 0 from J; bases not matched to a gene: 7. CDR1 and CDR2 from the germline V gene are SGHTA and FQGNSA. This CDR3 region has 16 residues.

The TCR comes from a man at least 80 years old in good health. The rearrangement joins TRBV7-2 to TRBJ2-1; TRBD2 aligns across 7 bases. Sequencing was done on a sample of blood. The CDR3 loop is CASSRGGGSSYNEQFF. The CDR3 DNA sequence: TGTGCCAGCAGCCGTGGAGGCGGGAGCTCCTACAATGAGCAGTTCTTC.